This TCR beta chain comes out of a study of T cells in Graves' hyperthyroidism and ophthalmopathy. This clonotype was found many times. RNA transcripts provided the source from which TCR beta CDR3 regions were amplified. A set of HTBI primers served as the primers for a first-round RT-PCR of the TCR CDR3. Via MiXCR, TCRdb re-called the multiplex PCR reads, giving one row per CDR3 protein. The table has about 110,000 distinct CDR3 sequences, about a sixth seen once. The germline V and J ends were trimmed by 1 base and 2 bases, with 11 bases remaining between them. This CDR3 has 15 residues. Germline-derived CDR1 and CDR2 are KGHSH and LQKENI.

The rearrangement uses TRBV18 and TRBJ1-1; D is perhaps TRBD1 (5 bases). The TCR was taken from a woman aged 45-65 years with Graves' hyperthyroidism. Sequencing was done on a sample of blood. CDR3 amino acids: CASSPLTALNTEAFF. CDR3 in DNA: TGTGCCAGCTCACCACTGACAGCTCTAAACACTGAAGCTTTCTTT.